This passage covers 4 T cell receptor beta chains from one sample sequenced in a study of early T cells in non-severe SARS-CoV-2 infection. TCRdb reanalysed the 5' RACE reads using MiXCR and keeps one entry per CDR3 protein. Of over 90,000 distinct CDR3 sequences listed, about an eighth are singletons. The sequenced sample consisted of whole blood. Receptor source: an adult who was a healthcare worker with PCR-confirmed SARS-CoV-2 infection or an uninfected control (not recorded which).

This clonotype has a count of ten or more. The gene calls are TRBV6-5 and TRBJ1-2; D perhaps matches TRBD1 (5 bases). Trimming took off 4 bases at V and 7 bases at J, with 13 bases between the two ends. Germline CDR1 and CDR2: MNHEY and SVGAGI. The CDR3 loop spans 13 amino acids. The CDR3, as DNA: TGTGCCAGCAGTTTCCCAGGGAGGACTGGCTACACCTTC. Its translation: CASSFPGRTGYTF.

The chain carries TRBV12-3 or TRBV12-4 and TRBJ2-1; TRBD2 agrees at 12 bases. V trimming: 3 bases; J trimming: 0 bases; junction bases outside the gene matches: 6. There are 18 residues in the CDR3. Written as DNA, the CDR3 is TGTGCCAGCAGTTTGAGTCTAGCGGGAGGGAGCTCCTACAATGAGCAGTTCTTC. It is translated as CASSLSLAGGSSYNEQFF.

The chain carries TRBV7-2 and TRBJ2-7; the D is unclear. Germline V gives CDR1 SGHTA, CDR2 FQGNSA. Trimming removed 4 bases from V and 3 bases from J, with 13 bases in between. The CDR3 is made up of 14 amino acids. The CDR3 region is CASSSDSWVYEQYF. The DNA of the CDR3 is TGTGCCAGCAGCTCCGACTCTTGGGTCTACGAGCAGTACTTC.

The sample holds many counts of this clonotype. This chain joins TRBV5-1 and TRBJ2-1; 8 bases map to TRBD1. CDR3 length: 15 residues. Looked up from germline, CDR1 is SGHRS and CDR2 is YFSETQ. The V and J ends lost 5 bases and 4 bases, in that order; junction bases with no gene match: 8. The CDR3 nucleotides are TGCGCCAGCAGTTCCGGACAGGGAGTATACAATGAGCAGTTCTTC. The encoded protein is CASSSGQGVYNEQFF.